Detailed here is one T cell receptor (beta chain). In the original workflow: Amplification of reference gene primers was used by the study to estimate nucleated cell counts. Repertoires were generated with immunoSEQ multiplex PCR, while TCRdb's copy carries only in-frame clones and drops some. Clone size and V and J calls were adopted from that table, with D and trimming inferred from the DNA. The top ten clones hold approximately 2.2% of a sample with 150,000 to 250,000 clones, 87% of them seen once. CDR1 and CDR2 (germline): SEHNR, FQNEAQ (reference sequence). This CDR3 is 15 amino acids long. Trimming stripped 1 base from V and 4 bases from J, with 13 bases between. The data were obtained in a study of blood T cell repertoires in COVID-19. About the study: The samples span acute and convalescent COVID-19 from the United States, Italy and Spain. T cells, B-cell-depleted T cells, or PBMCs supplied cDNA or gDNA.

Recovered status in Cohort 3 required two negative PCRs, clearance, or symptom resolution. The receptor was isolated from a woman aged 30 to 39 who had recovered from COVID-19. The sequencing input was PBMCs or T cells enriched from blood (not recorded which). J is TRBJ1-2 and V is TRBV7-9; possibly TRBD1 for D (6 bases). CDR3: CASSLGAGETYGYTF. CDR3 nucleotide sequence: TGTGCCAGCAGCTTAGGGGCAGGGGAAACCTATGGCTACACCTTC. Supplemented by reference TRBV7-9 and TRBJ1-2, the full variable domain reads DTGVSQNPRHKITKRGQNVTFRCDPISEHNRLYWYRQTLGQGPEFLTYFQNEAQLEKSRLLSDRFSAERPKGSFSTLEIQRTEQGDSAMYLCASSLGAGETYGYTFGSGTRLTVV.